This TCR beta chain was identified during a study of T cells in Graves' hyperthyroidism and ophthalmopathy. This clonotype was seen ten or more times. Uncontrolled infection, other autoimmune disease, pregnancy or lactation barred patients from enrollment. V lost 9 bases, J lost 1 base, and 5 bases stayed unmatched. The CDR3 runs to 13 residues. Germline V CDR1 and CDR2: ENHRY, SYGVKD. Template material for amplifying TCR beta CDR3 regions consisted of RNA transcripts. When the TCR CDR3 underwent first-round RT-PCR, the HTBI primer set was used. TCRdb fed the multiplex PCR reads into MiXCR, producing one record per CDR3 protein. The sample includes fewer than 700,000 distinct CDR3 sequences, under 20% of them seen just once.

The sequenced material came from blood. The TCR originated in a woman aged 25 to 39 with Graves' hyperthyroidism. This chain uses TRBV10-3 with TRBJ1-1; 7 nucleotides match TRBD1. CDR3 DNA: TGTGCCATAAGAGGGACAGCGAACACTGAAGCTTTCTTT. Amino acids: CAIRGTANTEAFF.